This TCR beta chain was recovered during a study of CD39 and CD103 CD8 tumor-infiltrating T cells (dated by TCRdb to the late 2010s). For the study in its entirety: The repertoire comparisons shown came from four patients: one with an HPV-positive HNSCC, one with an HPV-negative HNSCC, one with ovarian cancer and one with melanoma. Deep sequencing of TCRbeta CDR3 was used to compare the repertoires of CD8 TIL subsets, defined by CD103 and CD39, with those of peripheral memory CD8 T cells.

On this clone itself: Its binding antigen is unknown. The sample holds no much larger clone one base away, and base qualities are not on file.

Results the study describes overall, beyond this receptor: DP CD8 TILs appeared to be more oligoclonal than DN and SP CD8 TILs and blood memory CD8 T cells, with 56-86% covered by the top 30 clonotypes. DP TIL clonotypes were rarely found in blood or uninvolved lymph node, whereas DN TIL clonotypes largely overlapped peripheral memory CD8 repertoires.

Patients were not receiving therapy at sample collection, though earlier treatments ranged from chemotherapy, radiotherapy, surgery and immunotherapy to none. Thawed cells were enriched for T lymphocytes with a negative-selection kit, adding EpCAM beads for tumor-infiltrating lymphocytes. CD8+CD4-CD45RA- cells were sorted as memory CD8 T cells irrespective of CCR7 expression. Before analysis, peripheral blood mononuclear cells were isolated on a Ficoll-Paque PLUS gradient and cryopreserved. Populations were sorted on a FACSAria II to approximately 99% purity, and the cell pellets were frozen for TCR sequencing without being cultured. V was cut back by 3 bases and J by 5 bases, leaving a gap of 5 bases between them. The germline V gene specifies MNHEY as CDR1 and SVGAGI as CDR2. The CDR3 starts with the cysteine, ends with the phenylalanine, and has 13 residues. Only CDR3 DNA is held: 39 bases, read in frame from base 1.

From around 10,000 to 100,000 sorted cells per subset, genomic DNA was extracted using the DNeasy Blood and Tissue Kit. TCRbeta V-J or V-D-J regions were sequenced and mapped by the immunoSEQ service, with coverage above 10x per sample. In the authors' own workflow: Analysis was restricted to productive rearrangements exported from the immunoSEQ Analyzer platform, and clonality was assessed using the 500 most abundant clones. The Morisita-Horn similarity index and the Jaccard index were used to quantify the overlap in repertoires between populations. In about 6 cancer patients, Morisita-Horn similarity was measured between the TCR repertoires of CD8 T-cell subsets. Imported from immuneACCESS, the table was reduced by TCRdb to in-frame sequences with V and J called. These copies leave out some clones; in studies compared against another copy, an unresolved V gene accounts for under half, and the cause of the remainder is not known. That table is the source of V, J and clone size, and D and trimming were worked out from the DNA. Within this sample are around 15,000 clones, with about 90% of them counted one time only. The ten biggest clones cover 4.3% of the sample.

The sequence joins TRBV6-5 to TRBJ1-6, with the D gene uncertain. The sequence was obtained from a human donor with head and neck squamous cell carcinoma. The sample comprised CD8+ T cells sorted from blood. This specimen's cell subset or site label, per the study, means: total memory CD8 T cells (CD45RA-CCR7+/-) from blood or uninvolved lymph node. The CDR3 is CASSYRDNSPLHF. The nucleotide sequence reads as follows: TGTGCCAGCAGTTATCGGGATAATTCACCCCTCCACTTT.